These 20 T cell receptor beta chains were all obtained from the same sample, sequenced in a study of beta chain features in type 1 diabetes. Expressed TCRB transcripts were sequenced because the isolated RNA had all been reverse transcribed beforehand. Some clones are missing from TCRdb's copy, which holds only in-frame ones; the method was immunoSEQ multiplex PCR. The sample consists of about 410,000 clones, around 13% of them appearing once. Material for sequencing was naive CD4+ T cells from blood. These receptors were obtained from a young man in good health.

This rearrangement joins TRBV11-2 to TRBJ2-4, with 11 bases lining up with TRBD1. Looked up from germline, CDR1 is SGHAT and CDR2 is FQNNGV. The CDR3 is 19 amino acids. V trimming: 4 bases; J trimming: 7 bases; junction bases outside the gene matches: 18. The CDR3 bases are TGTGCCAGCAGCTCCCGACGGACAGGGGGCTCGTGGTCCGCGAACATTCAGTACTTC. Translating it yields CASSSRRTGGSWSANIQYF.

CDR3 nucleotide sequence: TGTGCCAGCGCGAGCCCTGGGGCCAACGTCCTGACTTTC. The encoded protein is CASASPGANVLTF. The rearrangement joins TRBV9 to TRBJ2-6; D is uncertain. The CDR3 totals 13 residues. Germline lookup yields CDR1 SGDLS and CDR2 YYNGEE. V shed 7 bases and J shed 2 bases, with 7 bases lying between them.

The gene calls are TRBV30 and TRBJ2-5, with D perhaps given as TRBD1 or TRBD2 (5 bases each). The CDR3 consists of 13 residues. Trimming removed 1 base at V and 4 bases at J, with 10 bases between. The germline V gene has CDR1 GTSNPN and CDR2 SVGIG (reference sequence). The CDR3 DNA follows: TGTGCCTGGAGTGCGGGACGGGTAGAGACCCAGTACTTC. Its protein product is CAWSAGRVETQYF.

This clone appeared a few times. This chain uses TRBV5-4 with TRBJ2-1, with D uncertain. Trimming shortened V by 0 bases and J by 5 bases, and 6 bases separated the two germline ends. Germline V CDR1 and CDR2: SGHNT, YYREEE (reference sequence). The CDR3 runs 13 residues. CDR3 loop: CASSLGPDNEQFF. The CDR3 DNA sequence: TGTGCCAGCAGCTTGGGCCCGGACAATGAGCAGTTCTTC.

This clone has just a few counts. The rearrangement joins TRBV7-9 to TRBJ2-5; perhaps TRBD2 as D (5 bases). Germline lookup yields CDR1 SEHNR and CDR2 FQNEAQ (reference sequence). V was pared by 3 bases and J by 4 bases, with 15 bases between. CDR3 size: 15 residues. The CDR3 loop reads CASSFRPGSGETQYF. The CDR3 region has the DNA TGTGCCAGCAGCTTCCGGCCGGGGAGTGGAGAGACCCAGTACTTC.

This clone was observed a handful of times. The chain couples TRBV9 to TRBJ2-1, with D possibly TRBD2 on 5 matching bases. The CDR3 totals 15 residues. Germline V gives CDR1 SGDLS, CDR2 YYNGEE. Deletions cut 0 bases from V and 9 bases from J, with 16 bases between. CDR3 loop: CASSVEPGQGSEQFF. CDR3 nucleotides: TGTGCCAGCAGCGTAGAGCCGGGTCAAGGGAGTGAGCAGTTCTTC.

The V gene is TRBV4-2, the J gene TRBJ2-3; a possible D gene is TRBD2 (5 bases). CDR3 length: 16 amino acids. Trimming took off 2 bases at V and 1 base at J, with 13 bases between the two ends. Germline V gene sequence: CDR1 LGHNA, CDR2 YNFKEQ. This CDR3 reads CASSQTSTRGTDTQYF. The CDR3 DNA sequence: TGTGCCAGCAGCCAAACCTCTACGCGGGGCACAGATACGCAGTATTTT.

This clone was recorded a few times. Here the CDR3 reads CASRITRGIYEQYV. The CDR3, as DNA: TGTGCCAGCAGGATCACGCGCGGGATCTACGAGCAGTACGTC. The V and J genes are TRBV6-1 and TRBJ2-7; maybe TRBD2 (6 bases). V was trimmed by 6 bases and J by 3 bases, leaving 15 bases between them. Germline V gene lookup returns CDR1 MNHNS and CDR2 SASEGT. The CDR3 has 14 amino acids.

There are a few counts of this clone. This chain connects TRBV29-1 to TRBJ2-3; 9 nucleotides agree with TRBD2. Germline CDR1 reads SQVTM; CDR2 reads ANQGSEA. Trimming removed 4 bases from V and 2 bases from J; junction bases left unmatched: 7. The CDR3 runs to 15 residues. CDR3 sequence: CSVVYLAGTTDTQYF. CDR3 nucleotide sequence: TGCAGCGTTGTTTATCTAGCGGGAACCACAGATACGCAGTATTTT.

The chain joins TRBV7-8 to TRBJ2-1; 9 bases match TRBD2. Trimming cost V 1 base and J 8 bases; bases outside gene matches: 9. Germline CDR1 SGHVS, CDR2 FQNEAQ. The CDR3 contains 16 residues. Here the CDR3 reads CASSLGPAGGLYEQFF. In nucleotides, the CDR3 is TGTGCCAGCAGCTTAGGGCCGGCGGGGGGGCTCTATGAGCAGTTCTTC.

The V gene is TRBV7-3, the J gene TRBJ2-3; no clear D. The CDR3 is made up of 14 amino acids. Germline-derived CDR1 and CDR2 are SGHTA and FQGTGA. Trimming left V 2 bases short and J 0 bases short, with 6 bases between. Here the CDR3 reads CASSLGQSTDTQYF. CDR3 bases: TGTGCCAGCAGCTTAGGGCAGAGCACAGATACGCAGTATTTT.

DNA for the CDR3: TGTGCCAGTAGTAGGGACAGAGACACTGAAGCTTTCTTT. It is translated as CASSRDRDTEAFF. The chain combines TRBV19 with TRBJ1-1, with 7 bases fitting TRBD1. Losses at the gene ends were 4 bases for V and 3 bases for J; bases not matched to a gene: 2. This CDR3 region has 13 residues. Germline V gene lookup returns CDR1 LNHDA and CDR2 SQIVND (reference sequence).

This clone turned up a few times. CDR3 nucleotide sequence: TGCGCCAGCAGCCAGGAGACCGGGACGGGGAATGAAAAACTGTTTTTT. Its protein product is CASSQETGTGNEKLFF. The chain couples TRBV4-3 to TRBJ1-4; D is perhaps TRBD1 (5 bases). CDR3 size: 16 residues. V lost 3 bases and J 5 bases, leaving 16 bases between the germline ends. CDR1 and CDR2 from the germline V gene are LGHNA and YSLEER.

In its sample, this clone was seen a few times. The DNA for the CDR3 is TGTGCCAGCAGCCAAGTGGGGAACAAAAACATTCAGTACTTC. Its translation is CASSQVGNKNIQYF. The chain uses TRBV4-2 and TRBJ2-4; D is undetermined. CDR1 is LGHNA, CDR2 YNFKEQ, per germline. The CDR3 runs to 14 residues. The ends were cut back, 1 base at V and 3 bases at J, with 7 bases in the middle.

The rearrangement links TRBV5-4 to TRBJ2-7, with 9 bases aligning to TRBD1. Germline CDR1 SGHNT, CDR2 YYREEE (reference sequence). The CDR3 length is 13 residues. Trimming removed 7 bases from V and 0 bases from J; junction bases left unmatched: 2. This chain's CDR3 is CASGQGNSYEQYF. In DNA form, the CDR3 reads TGTGCCAGCGGACAGGGGAACTCCTACGAGCAGTACTTC.

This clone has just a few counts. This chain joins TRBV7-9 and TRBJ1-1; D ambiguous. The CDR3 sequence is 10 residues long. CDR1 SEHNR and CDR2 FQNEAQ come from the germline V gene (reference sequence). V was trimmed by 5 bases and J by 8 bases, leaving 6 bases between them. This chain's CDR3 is CASSQIEAFF. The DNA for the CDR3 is TGTGCCAGCAGCCAGATAGAAGCTTTCTTT.

The CDR3 loop reads CASSLPTRDTQYF. The CDR3 coding sequence is TGTGCCAGCAGCTTGCCTACGAGGGATACGCAGTATTTT. This chain uses TRBV5-4 with TRBJ2-3; D remains unclear. The CDR3 covers 13 residues. Trimming removed 1 base from V and 6 bases from J, with 9 bases in between. Germline lookup yields CDR1 SGHNT and CDR2 YYREEE (reference sequence). Based on the CDR3 plus reference TRBV5-4 and TRBJ2-3, the full variable domain is ETGVTQSPTHLIKTRGQQVTLRCSSQSGHNTVSWYQQALGQGPQFIFQYYREEENGRGNFPPRFSGLQFPNYSSELNVNALELDDSALYLCASSLPTRDTQYFGPGTRLTVL.

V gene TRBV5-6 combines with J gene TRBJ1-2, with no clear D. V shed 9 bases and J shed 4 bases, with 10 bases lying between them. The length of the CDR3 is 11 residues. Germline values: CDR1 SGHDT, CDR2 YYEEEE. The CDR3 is CATSRAYGYTF. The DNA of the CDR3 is TGTGCCACCTCTCGGGCCTATGGCTACACCTTC.

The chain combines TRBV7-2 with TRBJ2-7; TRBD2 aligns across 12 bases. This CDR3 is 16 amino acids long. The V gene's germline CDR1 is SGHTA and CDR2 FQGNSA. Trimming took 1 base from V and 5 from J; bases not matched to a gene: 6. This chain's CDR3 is CASSLEPSGRAHEQYV. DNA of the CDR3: TGTGCCAGCAGCTTAGAGCCTAGCGGGAGGGCCCACGAGCAGTACGTC.

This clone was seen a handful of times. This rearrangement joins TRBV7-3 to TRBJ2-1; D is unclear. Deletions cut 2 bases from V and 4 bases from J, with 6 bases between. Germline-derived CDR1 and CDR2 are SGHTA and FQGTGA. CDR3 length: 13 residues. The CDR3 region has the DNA TGTGCCAGCAGCTTAGAGGCTTACAATGAGCAGTTCTTC. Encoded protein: CASSLEAYNEQFF.